What follows describes a single T cell receptor (beta chain). Its antigen target is currently unknown. No clone much larger than this one lies a single base away; base qualities are absent. The CDR3, from cysteine to phenylalanine, totals 13 residues. Kept here is only the CDR3 DNA, which spans 39 bases and is read in frame from base 1. For CDR1 and CDR2, the germline V gene lists ENHRY and SYGVKD. V is shortened by 10 bases, J by 9 bases, and the region joining them spans 16 bases. TCRbeta CDR3 regions were amplified from genomic DNA using the immunoSEQ Assay, a bias-controlled multiplex PCR. In the authors' own workflow: Nucleated cell counts per sample were estimated from amplification of reference gene primers within the assay. To quantify the absolute abundance of each unique TCRbeta CDR3 rearrangement, sequence reads were collapsed and filtered. Productive Simpson clonality was computed per sample as the square root of Simpson's diversity index over productive rearrangements. The immuneACCESS repertoire file appears here via TCRdb, limited to in-frame rearrangements. These files lack a portion of the clones; in checked studies, under half of the deficit traces to unresolved V genes, and the cause of the others is not known. V, J and clone size are those of that table, while D and trimming were read from the DNA. Recorded for this sample are around 39,000 clones; approximately 83% of them occurred a single time. About 4.8% of the sample lies in the top ten.

This sample was taken from a study of blood T cell repertoires in COVID-19 (TCRdb year 2020). In terms of the full investigation: The collaborator samples originated in the United States, Italy and Spain and spanned the acute and convalescent phases of COVID-19. Where HLA class I and class II types were available, the types were taken from metadata supplied by the sample provider, not from assay-based typing. Samples were obtained from the ongoing ImmuneRACE study (first 160 participants) and from about 1,300 subjects provided by 6 global collaborators. The material from the prospective study consisted of cDNA or gDNA derived from T cells, B-cell-depleted T cells, or PBMCs. The repertoires were released in a freely available public database meant as a resource for research on the immune response to SARS-CoV-2. The dataset comprised deeply sampled blood TCRbeta repertoires from subjects exposed to, actively infected with, or recovered from COVID-19. A de-identified subject ID, COVID-19 status, age in years and sex were almost always included in the sample metadata.

Overall results and qualifications from the work: Clinical and demographic metadata were provided uncurated, with the amount varying by source and participant.

Each collaborating institution followed its own protocols to collect whole blood in K2EDTA tubes. For TCRbeta analysis, collaborators shipped samples as frozen whole blood, isolated PBMCs, or DNA extracted from either of those sample types. This receptor was obtained from a man in his forties or fifties with active COVID-19. The chain is encoded by TRBV10-3 joined to TRBJ1-6; the D segment could be TRBD1, given 5 matching bases. What was sequenced was peripheral blood. The CDR3 loop reads CASNQGLSSPLHF. The bases read TGTGCCAGTAACCAGGGACTCAGTTCACCCCTCCACTTT.